The 18 T cell receptor beta chains reported below all come from one sample, sequenced in a study of Graves' ophthalmopathy and Graves' hyperthyroidism. RNA served as the template for amplifying TCR beta CDR3 regions. HTBI primers were used in a first-round RT-PCR, which preceded a second-round multiplex PCR. TCRdb reprocessed the multiplex PCR reads with MiXCR, giving one entry per CDR3 protein. In the table there are some 750,000 distinct CDR3 sequences, roughly 40% of which are singletons. Sequences were obtained from peripheral blood. Receptors originate from an adult man with Graves' ophthalmopathy.

In this sample, this clonotype turned up a few times. The chain combines TRBV11-2 with TRBJ1-2, with TRBD1 matching 7 bases. After removal of 4 bases from V and 4 bases from J, the junction contained 9 bases not matched to a gene. Germline V gene sequence: CDR1 SGHAT, CDR2 FQNNGV. There are 15 residues in the CDR3. CDR3 sequence: CASSSPRDRGYGYTF. CDR3 coding DNA: TGTGCCAGCAGCTCCCCCCGGGACAGAGGCTATGGCTACACCTTC.

A word on this clonotype: A much larger clone differs by one base, so this may be a read error. V and J are TRBV11-2 and TRBJ1-1, with D unclear. CDR1 is SGHAT, CDR2 FQNNGV, per germline. Trimming pared 4 bases from V and 10 bases from J, leaving 13 bases between. The CDR3 contains 12 residues. DNA for the CDR3: TGTGCCAGCAGCTCCGAGGCCTTTGTAGCTTTCTTT. Translated: CASSSEAFVAFF.

The rearrangement links TRBV24-1 to TRBJ1-5, with D possibly being TRBD1 (5 bases). The CDR3 has 14 residues. Trimming cost V 12 bases and J 5 bases, with 19 bases left between them. Germline V CDR1 and CDR2: KGHDR, SFDVKD. The CDR3 DNA follows: TGTGCCTGGAGTGTCAGGCAGGGACATCAGCCCCAGCATTTT. Protein sequence: CAWSVRQGHQPQHF.

This clonotype was recorded at least ten times. The chain employs TRBV7-8 and TRBJ2-7; tentatively, D is TRBD1 (5 bases). The CDR3 loop spans 14 amino acids. V gave up 2 bases and J gave up 3 bases, with 11 bases separating them. Looked up from germline, CDR1 is SGHVS and CDR2 is FQNEAQ. The CDR3 loop reads CASSLSGRDYEQYF. The DNA for the CDR3 is TGTGCCAGCAGCTTATCGGGCAGGGACTACGAGCAGTACTTC.

In its sample, this clonotype was seen many times. This chain joins TRBV25-1 and TRBJ2-2; D gene unclear. Trimming cost V 1 base and J 7 bases, with 4 bases left between them. The CDR3 has 12 amino acids. The germline gives CDR1 MGHDK, CDR2 SYGVNS. CDR3 region: CASSEWNGELFF. CDR3 sequence (DNA): TGTGCCAGCAGTGAATGGAACGGGGAGCTGTTTTTT.

This clonotype has just a few counts. The CDR3 loop reads CASSYLGSTGELFF. The CDR3 DNA reads as TGTGCCAGCAGTTACTTGGGGAGCACCGGGGAGCTGTTTTTT. The V and J genes are TRBV6-5 and TRBJ2-2; TRBD2 is a possible D gene (5 bases). Germline V lookup: CDR1 MNHEY, CDR2 SVGAGI. The CDR3 consists of 14 residues. Trimming left V 1 base short and J 4 bases short, with 7 bases between.

The gene calls are TRBV25-1 and TRBJ2-2; D not certain. Germline lookup yields CDR1 MGHDK and CDR2 SYGVNS. V lost 11 bases to trimming and J lost 6 bases, with 13 bases between them. This CDR3 is built from 12 residues. The CDR3 nucleotides are TGTGCCGGATATCTTGTATCCGGGGAGCTGTTTTTT. This encodes CAGYLVSGELFF. The whole variable domain, remainder taken from reference TRBV25-1 and TRBJ2-2, is EADIYQTPRYLVIGTGKKITLECSQTMGHDKMYWYQQDPGMELHLIHYSYGVNSTEKGDLSSESTVSRIRTEHFPLTLESARPSHTSQYLCAGYLVSGELFFGEGSRLTVL.

With respect to this clonotype: This could be a read error, since a much larger clone is one nucleotide away. CDR3 coding DNA: TGTGCCAGTGGGACACCGAGCACCGGGGAGCTGTTTTTT. Its translation is CASGTPSTGELFF. J is TRBJ2-2 and V is TRBV25-1; TRBD1 is a possible D gene (6 bases). V lost 9 bases to trimming and J lost 4 bases, with 12 bases between them. The CDR3 covers 13 residues. Per germline, CDR1 MGHDK and CDR2 SYGVNS. Filled out from reference TRBV25-1 and TRBJ2-2, the complete variable domain reads EADIYQTPRYLVIGTGKKITLECSQTMGHDKMYWYQQDPGMELHLIHYSYGVNSTEKGDLSSESTVSRIRTEHFPLTLESARPSHTSQYLCASGTPSTGELFFGEGSRLTVL.

This chain uses TRBV7-9 with TRBJ2-7, with unresolved D. The CDR3 loop spans 12 amino acids. Deletions cut 2 bases from V and 5 bases from J, with 7 bases between. In germline, CDR1 is SEHNR, CDR2 FQNEAQ (reference sequence). CDR3 nucleotides: TGTGCCAGCAGCTTAATAGCCGACGAGCAGTACTTC. It translates to CASSLIADEQYF.

This clonotype has a handful of counts. V is TRBV7-9 and J is TRBJ2-5, with D possibly being TRBD1 (6 bases). Germline CDR1 and CDR2: SEHNR and FQNEAQ (reference sequence). Trimming took off 6 bases at V and 2 bases at J, with 13 bases between the two ends. The CDR3 runs 14 residues. CDR3 DNA sequence: TGTGCCAGCAGTCCCGACAGGCGTCAAGAGACCCAGTACTTC. This encodes CASSPDRRQETQYF. Variable domain in full (rest from reference TRBV7-9 and TRBJ2-5): DTGVSQNPRHKITKRGQNVTFRCDPISEHNRLYWYRQTLGQGPEFLTYFQNEAQLEKSRLLSDRFSAERPKGSFSTLEIQRTEQGDSAMYLCASSPDRRQETQYFGPGTRLLVL.

The chain is built from TRBV5-1 and TRBJ2-7; no definite D call. Germline lookup yields CDR1 SGHRS and CDR2 YFSETQ. V gave up 7 bases and J gave up 2 bases, with 13 bases separating them. The CDR3 has 13 residues. CDR3 sequence reads: CASCNLFPYEQYF. DNA of the CDR3: TGCGCCAGCTGTAATCTGTTCCCCTACGAGCAGTACTTC.

This clonotype showed up many times. V and J are TRBV20-1 and TRBJ1-2; possibly TRBD1 for D (6 bases). V lost 6 bases to trimming and J lost 8 bases, with 16 bases between them. Germline-derived CDR1 and CDR2 are DFQATT and SNEGSKA (reference sequence). The CDR3 has 12 amino acids. CDR3 amino acids: CSAQKGDSGYTF. As DNA, the CDR3 is TGCAGTGCCCAAAAGGGGGACTCGGGCTACACCTTC.

This clonotype was observed many times. V and J are TRBV19 and TRBJ1-1; D is ambiguous. V lost 6 bases and J 0 bases, leaving 8 bases between the germline ends. Germline-derived CDR1 and CDR2 are LNHDA and SQIVND (reference sequence). There are 13 residues in the CDR3. DNA of the CDR3: TGTGCCAGTAGCACAAGTATGAACACTGAAGCTTTCTTT. Protein: CASSTSMNTEAFF.

This clonotype was recorded a few times. The rearrangement joins TRBV5-4 to TRBJ2-5; D is unclear. CDR3 length: 13 amino acids. Germline assignment: CDR1 SGHNT and CDR2 YYREEE (reference sequence). Trimming removed 4 bases at V and 5 bases at J, with 12 bases between. The CDR3 nucleotides read TGTGCCAGCAGCCCCAGTCCGTCGGAGACCCAGTACTTC. Translating gives CASSPSPSETQYF.

At least ten counts were recorded for this clonotype. CDR3 residues: CASSARTGGTQTQYF. In nucleotides, the CDR3 is TGTGCCAGCAGCGCCCGGACAGGGGGCACACAGACCCAGTACTTC. The rearrangement joins TRBV7-2 to TRBJ2-5, with 11 bases identical to TRBD1. This CDR3 has 15 amino acids. Trimming removed 5 bases from V and 6 bases from J; junction bases left unmatched: 8. The V gene's germline CDR1 is SGHTA and CDR2 FQGNSA.

This clonotype occurred many times. V is TRBV20-1 and J is TRBJ1-2; possibly TRBD1 for D (6 bases). V gave up 5 bases and J gave up 1 base, with 23 bases separating them. The CDR3 covers 17 residues. Per the germline V gene, CDR1 is DFQATT and CDR2 is SNEGSKA (reference sequence). The CDR3 nucleotides are TGCAGTGCTGCTGACAGGCTAGGTCGAGGGTTTAACTATGGCTACACCTTC. This sequence encodes CSAADRLGRGFNYGYTF.

The chain uses TRBV10-3 and TRBJ1-5; TRBD1 aligns across 10 bases. The CDR3 runs 16 residues. Germline assignment: CDR1 ENHRY and CDR2 SYGVKD. V dropped 0 bases and J dropped 11; count of bases not matched to a gene: 10. The CDR3 is CAISESGTGVQETQHF. As DNA, the CDR3 is TGTGCCATCAGTGAGTCCGGGACAGGGGTCCAAGAGACCCAGCATTTT.

This clonotype was picked up a small number of times. V gene TRBV5-6 combines with J gene TRBJ1-2; no clear D. V shed 0 bases and J shed 5 bases, with 11 bases lying between them. This CDR3 has 14 residues. Germline V lookup: CDR1 SGHDT, CDR2 YYEEEE. CDR3 residues: CASSLGSAPYGYTF. CDR3 DNA sequence: TGTGCCAGCAGCTTGGGATCAGCGCCATATGGCTACACCTTC.